This T cell receptor beta chain derives from a study of OX40 agonist ivuxolimab in advanced cancers. The length of the CDR3 is 18 residues. Germline-derived CDR1 and CDR2 are SGHKS and YYEKEE (reference sequence). Germline trimming cut 0 bases from V and 5 bases from J; bases unmatched to any gene: 11. Repertoires were generated with immunoSEQ multiplex PCR, while TCRdb's copy carries only in-frame clones and drops some. The sample lists almost 85,000 clones; 90% to 95% were seen once. The receptor's source is an adult with an advanced solid tumor such as melanoma, head and neck, liver or kidney cancer. V is TRBV5-5 and J is TRBJ2-2; TRBD1 matches 9 bases. Source: CD4+ or CD8+ T cells sorted from blood, taken in a trial of the OX40 agonist ivuxolimab. The DNA for the CDR3 is TGTGCCAGCAGCTTGGCCAGATGGGACAGGGTGGAAACCGGGGAGCTGTTTTTT. This sequence encodes CASSLARWDRVETGELFF.